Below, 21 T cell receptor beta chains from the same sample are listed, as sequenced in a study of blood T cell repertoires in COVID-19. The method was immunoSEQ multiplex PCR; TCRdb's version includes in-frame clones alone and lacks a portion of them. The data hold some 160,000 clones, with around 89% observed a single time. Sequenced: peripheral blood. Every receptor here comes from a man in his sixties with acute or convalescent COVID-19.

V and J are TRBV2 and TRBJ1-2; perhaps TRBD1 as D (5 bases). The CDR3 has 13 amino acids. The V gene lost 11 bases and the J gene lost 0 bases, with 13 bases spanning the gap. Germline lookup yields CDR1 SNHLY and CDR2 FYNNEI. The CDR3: CAGGTDSNYGYTF. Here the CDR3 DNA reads TGTGCCGGGGGGACGGATTCTAACTATGGCTACACCTTC.

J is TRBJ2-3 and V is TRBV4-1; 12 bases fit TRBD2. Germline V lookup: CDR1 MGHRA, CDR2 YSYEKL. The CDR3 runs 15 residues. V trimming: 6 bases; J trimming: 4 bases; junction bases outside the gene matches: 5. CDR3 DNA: TGCGCCAGCAGACAGACTAGCGGGGGCCCAGATACGCAGTATTTT. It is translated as CASRQTSGGPDTQYF.

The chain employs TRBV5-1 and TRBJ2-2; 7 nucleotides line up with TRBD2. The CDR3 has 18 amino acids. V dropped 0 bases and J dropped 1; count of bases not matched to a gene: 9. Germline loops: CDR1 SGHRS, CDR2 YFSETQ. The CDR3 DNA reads TGCGCCAGCAGCTTGGCCGTCTCGGAGCGGGGGAACACCGGGGAGCTGTTTTTT. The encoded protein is CASSLAVSERGNTGELFF.

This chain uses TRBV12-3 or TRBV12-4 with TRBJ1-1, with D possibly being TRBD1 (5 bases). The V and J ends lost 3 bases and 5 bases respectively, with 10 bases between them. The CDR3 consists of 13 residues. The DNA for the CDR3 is TGTGCCAGCAGTTTCGGGGGAAGGACTGAAGCTTTCTTT. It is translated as CASSFGGRTEAFF.

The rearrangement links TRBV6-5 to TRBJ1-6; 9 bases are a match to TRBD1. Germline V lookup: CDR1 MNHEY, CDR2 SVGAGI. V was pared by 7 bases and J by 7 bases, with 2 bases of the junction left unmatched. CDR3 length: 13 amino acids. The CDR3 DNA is TGTGCCAGCACTGGGACAGGGAATTCACCCCTCCACTTT. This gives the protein CASTGTGNSPLHF.

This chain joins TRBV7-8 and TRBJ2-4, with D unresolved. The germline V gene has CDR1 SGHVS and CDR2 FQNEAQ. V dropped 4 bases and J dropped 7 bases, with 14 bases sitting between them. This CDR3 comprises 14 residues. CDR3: CASSSNTGSNIQYF. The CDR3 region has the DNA TGTGCCAGCAGCTCCAATACGGGTTCCAACATTCAGTACTTC.

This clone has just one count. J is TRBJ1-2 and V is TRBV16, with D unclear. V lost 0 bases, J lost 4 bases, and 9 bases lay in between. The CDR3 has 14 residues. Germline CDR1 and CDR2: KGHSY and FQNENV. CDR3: CASSQSRVSYGYTF. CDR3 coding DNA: TGTGCCAGCAGCCAATCAAGAGTATCCTATGGCTACACCTTC.

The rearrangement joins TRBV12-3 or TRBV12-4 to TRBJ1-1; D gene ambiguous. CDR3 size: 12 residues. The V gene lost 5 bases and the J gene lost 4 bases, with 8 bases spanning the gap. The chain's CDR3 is CASSPGATEAFF. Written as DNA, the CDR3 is TGTGCCAGCAGTCCCGGAGCCACTGAAGCTTTCTTT.

In DNA form, the CDR3 reads TGCGCCAGCAGGACGGTAGGACAGAGTAATGAAAAACTGTTTTTT. Its translation is CASRTVGQSNEKLFF. The chain has TRBV5-1 and TRBJ1-4; a possible D gene is TRBD1 (6 bases). The CDR3 consists of 15 residues. CDR1 and CDR2 from the germline V gene are SGHRS and YFSETQ. Trimming took off 5 bases at V and 4 bases at J, with 15 bases between the two ends. The entire variable domain, with the rest obtained from reference TRBV5-1 and TRBJ1-4, is as follows: KAGVTQTPRYLIKTRGQQVTLSCSPISGHRSVSWYQQTPGQGLQFLFEYFSETQRNKGNFPGRFSGRQFSNSRSEMNVSTLELGDSALYLCASRTVGQSNEKLFFGSGTQLSVL.

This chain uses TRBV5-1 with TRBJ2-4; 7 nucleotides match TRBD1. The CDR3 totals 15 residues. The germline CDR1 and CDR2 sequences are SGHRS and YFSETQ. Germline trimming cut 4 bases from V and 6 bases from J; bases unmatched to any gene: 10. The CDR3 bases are TGCGCCAGCAGCGAGGGACAGCTCGCTGTAAACATTCAGTACTTC. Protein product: CASSEGQLAVNIQYF. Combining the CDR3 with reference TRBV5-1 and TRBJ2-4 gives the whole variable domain KAGVTQTPRYLIKTRGQQVTLSCSPISGHRSVSWYQQTPGQGLQFLFEYFSETQRNKGNFPGRFSGRQFSNSRSEMNVSTLELGDSALYLCASSEGQLAVNIQYFGAGTRLSVL.

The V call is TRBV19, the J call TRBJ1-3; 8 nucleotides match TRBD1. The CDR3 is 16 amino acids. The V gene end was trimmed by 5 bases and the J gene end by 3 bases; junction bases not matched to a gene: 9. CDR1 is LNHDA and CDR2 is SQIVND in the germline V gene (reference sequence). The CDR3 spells CASSVGQGLVGNTIYF. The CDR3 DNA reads TGTGCCAGTAGTGTCGGACAGGGCCTCGTTGGAAACACCATATATTTT.

In DNA, the CDR3 is TGCGCCAGCAGCCAGCGACTTCAGGGTGATAGGGGTCAGCCCCAGCATTTT. It encodes CASSQRLQGDRGQPQHF. This rearrangement joins TRBV4-1 to TRBJ1-5, with D tentatively TRBD1 (5 bases). Germline CDR1 MGHRA, CDR2 YSYEKL. This CDR3 spans 17 amino acids. Trimming stripped 3 bases from V and 6 bases from J, with 21 bases between.

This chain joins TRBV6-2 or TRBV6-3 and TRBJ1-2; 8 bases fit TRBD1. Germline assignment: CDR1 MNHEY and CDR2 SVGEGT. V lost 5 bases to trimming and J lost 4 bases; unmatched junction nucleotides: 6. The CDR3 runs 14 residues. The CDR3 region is CASSRLDRAYGYTF. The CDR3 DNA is TGTGCCAGCAGTCGACTGGACAGGGCCTATGGCTACACCTTC.

The CDR3 DNA follows: TGCGCCAGCAGCTATGGAGGGACAGGGGGTTACGAGCAGTACTTC. It yields the protein CASSYGGTGGYEQYF. The chain carries TRBV5-1 and TRBJ2-7; 11 positions agree with TRBD1. The CDR3 sequence is 15 residues long. In germline, CDR1 is SGHRS, CDR2 YFSETQ. V trimming: 3 bases; J trimming: 4 bases; junction bases outside the gene matches: 6.

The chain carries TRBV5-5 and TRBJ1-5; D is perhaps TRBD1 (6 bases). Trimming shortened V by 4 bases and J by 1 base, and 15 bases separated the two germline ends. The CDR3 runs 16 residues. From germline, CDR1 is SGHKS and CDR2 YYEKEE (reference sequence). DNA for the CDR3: TGTGCCAGCAGCAGGGGGGGATTGAGGAGCAATCAGCCCCAGCATTTT. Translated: CASSRGGLRSNQPQHF. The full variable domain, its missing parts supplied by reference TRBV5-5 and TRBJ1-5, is DAGVTQSPTHLIKTRGQQVTLRCSPISGHKSVSWYQQVLGQGPQFIFQYYEKEERGRGNFPDRFSARQFPNYSSELNVNALLLGDSALYLCASSRGGLRSNQPQHFGDGTRLSIL.

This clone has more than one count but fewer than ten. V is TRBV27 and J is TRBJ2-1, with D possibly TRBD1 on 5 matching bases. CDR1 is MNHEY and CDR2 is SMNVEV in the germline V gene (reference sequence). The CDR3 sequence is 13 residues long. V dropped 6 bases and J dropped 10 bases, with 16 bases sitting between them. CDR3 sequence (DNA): TGTGCCAGCAGACCAGGGTATGTAGGGGAGCAGTTCTTC. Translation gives CASRPGYVGEQFF.

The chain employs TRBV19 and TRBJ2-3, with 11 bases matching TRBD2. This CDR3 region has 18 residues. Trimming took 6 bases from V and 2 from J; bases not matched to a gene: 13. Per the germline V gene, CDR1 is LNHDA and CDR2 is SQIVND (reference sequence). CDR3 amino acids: CASSPGVLAGGFTDTQYF. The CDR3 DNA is TGTGCCAGTAGCCCCGGGGTTCTAGCGGGGGGCTTCACAGATACGCAGTATTTT.

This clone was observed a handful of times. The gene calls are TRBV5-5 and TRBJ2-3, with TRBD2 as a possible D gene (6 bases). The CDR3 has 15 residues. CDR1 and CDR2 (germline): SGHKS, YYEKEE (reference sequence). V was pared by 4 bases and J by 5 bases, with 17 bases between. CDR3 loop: CASSRLGGREDTQYF. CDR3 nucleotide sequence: TGTGCCAGCAGCCGGTTGGGAGGAAGGGAAGATACGCAGTATTTT. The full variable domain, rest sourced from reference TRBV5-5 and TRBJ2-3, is DAGVTQSPTHLIKTRGQQVTLRCSPISGHKSVSWYQQVLGQGPQFIFQYYEKEERGRGNFPDRFSARQFPNYSSELNVNALLLGDSALYLCASSRLGGREDTQYFGPGTRLTVL.

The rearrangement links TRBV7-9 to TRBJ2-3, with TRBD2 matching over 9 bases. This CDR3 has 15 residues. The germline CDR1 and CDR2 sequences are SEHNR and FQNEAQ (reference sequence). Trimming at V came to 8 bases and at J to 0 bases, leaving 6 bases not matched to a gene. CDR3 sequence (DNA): TGTGCCAGCGGGAGCGGGGGGATGAGCACAGATACGCAGTATTTT. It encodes CASGSGGMSTDTQYF.

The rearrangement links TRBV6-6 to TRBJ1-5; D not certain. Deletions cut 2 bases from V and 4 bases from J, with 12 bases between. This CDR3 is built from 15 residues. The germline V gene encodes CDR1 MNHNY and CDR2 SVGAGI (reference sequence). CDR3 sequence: CASSYETSGNQPQHF. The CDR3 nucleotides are TGTGCCAGCAGTTACGAGACTAGCGGGAATCAGCCCCAGCATTTT.

CDR3 region: CASSRRGGHGELFF. DNA of the CDR3: TGTGCCAGCAGCCGGAGGGGGGGCCACGGGGAGCTGTTTTTT. The chain employs TRBV3-1 (or the pseudogene TRBV3-2) and TRBJ2-2; possibly TRBD2 for D (7 bases). V was pared by 4 bases and J by 7 bases, with 13 bases between. The length of the CDR3 is 14 residues. Germline CDR1 is LGHDT and CDR2 is YNNKEL (reference sequence).